This entry lists 14 T cell receptor beta chains sequenced from one sample in a study of blood T cell repertoires in COVID-19. Libraries were prepared by immunoSEQ multiplex PCR; TCRdb keeps only in-frame clonotypes and omits some of them. The sample records 65,000 to 85,000 clones, about 79% being singletons. The source material was peripheral blood. These receptors came from a human donor in a cohort sampled during active COVID-19.

This chain connects TRBV5-1 to TRBJ2-5; 8 nucleotides match TRBD2. From germline, CDR1 is SGHRS and CDR2 YFSETQ. J lost 1 base, V lost 0 bases, and 14 bases had no gene match. The CDR3 totals 19 residues. For the CDR3, the DNA is TGCGCCAGCAGCTTGGCCAGGAGCGGGGGCCATTTACCCCAAGAGACCCAGTACTTC. Its protein product is CASSLARSGGHLPQETQYF.

The V gene is TRBV7-3, the J gene TRBJ2-3, with 10 bases identical to TRBD2. Germline-derived CDR1 and CDR2 are SGHTA and FQGTGA. The CDR3 contains 17 residues. V lost 4 bases and J lost 2; bases outside the gene matches: 9. The CDR3 coding sequence is TGTGCCAGCAGCTCGAGAGCGACTAGCGGGTCCACAGATACGCAGTATTTT. It specifies CASSSRATSGSTDTQYF.

This clone came up a few times. The chain has TRBV14 and TRBJ1-1, with TRBD1 matching over 10 bases. J lost 5 bases, V lost 4 bases, and 16 bases had no gene match. There are 18 residues in the CDR3. In germline, CDR1 is SGHDN, CDR2 FVKESK. CDR3 sequence: CASSPIEGYRQGATEAFF. Here the CDR3 DNA reads TGTGCCAGCAGCCCTATAGAGGGGTATAGACAGGGGGCAACTGAAGCTTTCTTT.

CDR3 region: CASSLLGSGPFGAFF. In nucleotides, the CDR3 is TGTGCCAGCAGTTTATTGGGTTCCGGCCCCTTCGGGGCTTTCTTT. V is TRBV27 and J is TRBJ1-1; D not resolved. V was cut by 1 base and J by 11 bases, with 20 bases left in between. The length of the CDR3 is 15 residues. In germline, CDR1 is MNHEY, CDR2 SMNVEV (reference sequence).

V gene TRBV19 combines with J gene TRBJ2-1; D uncertain. The CDR3 is 14 residues long. Germline V gene lookup returns CDR1 LNHDA and CDR2 SQIVND (reference sequence). V was clipped by 3 bases and J by 0 bases, with 6 bases between them. The DNA for the CDR3 is TGTGCCAGTAGTATCGAGAGCTCCTACAATGAGCAGTTCTTC. Translating it yields CASSIESSYNEQFF.

The chain links TRBV25-1 to TRBJ1-3; 8 bases match TRBD1. Trimming took 4 bases from V and 0 from J; bases not matched to a gene: 8. Germline V gives CDR1 MGHDK, CDR2 SYGVNS. This CDR3 contains 17 residues. For the CDR3, the DNA is TGTGCCAGCAGTGTTTCGGACAGGGCCCACTCTGGAAACACCATATATTTT. Translation: CASSVSDRAHSGNTIYF.

The J gene is TRBJ1-3, the V gene TRBV6-6; possibly TRBD1 for D (5 bases). V gave up 2 bases and J gave up 4 bases, with 15 bases separating them. Germline values: CDR1 MNHNY, CDR2 SVGAGI (reference sequence). The CDR3 is 16 amino acids. The CDR3 DNA follows: TGTGCCAGCAGTTACGGCGGGGGGGTGGAAGGAAACACCATATATTTT. Its translation: CASSYGGGVEGNTIYF.

This clone occurred once. V is TRBV18 and J is TRBJ1-2; TRBD1 agrees at 8 bases. The CDR3 spans 16 residues. With V trimmed by 3 bases and J by 10 bases, 16 bases remained unmatched. Germline-derived CDR1 and CDR2 are KGHSH and LQKENI. The CDR3 region has the DNA TGTGCCAGCTCACCTAATCCGCCACCCGGGACAGGACTCTACACCTTC. This sequence encodes CASSPNPPPGTGLYTF.

This clone turned up a few times. The chain has TRBV30 and TRBJ2-2, with TRBD1 matching 8 bases. The CDR3 has 14 residues. The V segment lost 7 bases and the J segment 3 bases; nucleotides outside the gene matches: 7. From germline, CDR1 is GTSNPN and CDR2 SVGIG (reference sequence). The CDR3 loop reads CASRAGGDTGELFF. CDR3 bases: TGTGCCTCCCGCGCAGGGGGCGACACCGGGGAGCTGTTTTTT.

The gene calls are TRBV11-2 and TRBJ1-1; possible D gene TRBD1, 6 bases. The germline gives CDR1 SGHAT, CDR2 FQNNGV. V was pared by 1 base and J by 4 bases, with 10 bases between. CDR3 size: 14 residues. CDR3 protein: CASSLAQGITEAFF. Written as DNA, the CDR3 is TGTGCCAGCAGCTTAGCGCAGGGGATCACTGAAGCTTTCTTT. Variable domain in full (rest from reference TRBV11-2 and TRBJ1-1): EAGVAQSPRYKIIEKRQSVAFWCNPISGHATLYWYQQILGQGPKLLIQFQNNGVVDDSQLPKDRFSAERLKGVDSTLKIQPAKLEDSAVYLCASSLAQGITEAFFGQGTRLTVV.

The chain couples TRBV27 to TRBJ2-1, with 9 positions matching TRBD2. The CDR3 runs to 15 residues. After removal of 8 bases from V and 7 bases from J, the junction contained 12 bases not matched to a gene. Per germline, CDR1 MNHEY and CDR2 SMNVEV (reference sequence). In DNA, the CDR3 is TGTGCCAGCGGCCTTGCGGGGGGGGCCATAAATGAGCAGTTCTTC. Its translation: CASGLAGGAINEQFF.

The CDR3 DNA is TGTGCCAGCAGCTTAACTAGCGGGGGTTCCCAAGAGACCCAGTACTTC. Amino acids: CASSLTSGGSQETQYF. The chain recombines TRBV11-2 with TRBJ2-5; 11 positions match TRBD2. Germline lookup yields CDR1 SGHAT and CDR2 FQNNGV. The V segment lost 2 bases and the J segment 1 base; nucleotides outside the gene matches: 3. CDR3 size: 16 residues.

The CDR3 loop reads CASSAGGSTNEKLFF. The CDR3 region has the DNA TGTGCCAGCAGTGCAGGGGGTTCAACTAATGAAAAACTGTTTTTT. The chain links TRBV28 to TRBJ1-4; 7 bases fit TRBD1. V lost 5 bases and J lost 0; bases outside the gene matches: 3. This CDR3 has 15 residues. Germline CDR1 is MDHEN and CDR2 is SYDVKM.

A word on this clone: The missing conserved phenylalanine or tryptophan at the end of this CDR3 makes a read error likely. The limits of the CDR3 on the DNA are not certain, so only TCRdb's listed CDR3 is given. The gene calls are TRBV30 and TRBJ2-4; the DNA was not compared with TRBD2, the D call given in the table. Germline lookup yields CDR1 GTSNPN and CDR2 SVGIG (reference sequence). Both ends counted, the CDR3 spans 8 residues. CDR3 amino acids: CAWSVRED.